The source of this TCR beta chain is a study of cytomegalovirus exposure and HLA in healthy donors. In the case of this clone: The antigen is undetermined.

The CDR3 has 13 amino acids. Germline V lookup: CDR1 SGDLS, CDR2 YYNGEE. V was cut by 4 bases and J by 5 bases, with 10 bases left in between. General study results and limits: An observed cluster of highly shared sequence variants was recorded as a likely sequencing artifact. Solely CMV serostatus was available to characterize immune exposure.

A multiplex PCR was run with 60 Vbeta primers and 13 Jbeta primers. Generated by immunoSEQ multiplex PCR, the TCRdb table keeps only in-frame clones and is missing some. The top ten clones hold about 1.1% of a sample with approximately 130,000 clones, roughly 79% of them seen once. The chain employs TRBV9 and TRBJ1-5; TRBD1 is a possible D gene (5 bases). The source of this sequence is a male donor in good health and CMV-seronegative. The specimen sequenced was PBMCs. The CDR3 DNA reads as TGTGCCAGCAGCAAGGGGTTCGATCAGCCCCAGCATTTT. The encoded protein is CASSKGFDQPQHF.